This TCR beta chain was profiled in a study of monozygotic twins with inflammatory bowel disease. Germline CDR1 and CDR2: MDHEN and SYDVKM. The CDR3 is made up of 12 amino acids. TCRdb re-called the 5' RACE reads; one entry per CDR3 protein, DNA not given. Its listing shows 420,000 or so distinct CDR3 sequences. The material sequenced was blood. The rearrangement uses TRBV28 and TRBJ2-1; the D gene TCRdb calls, TRBD1, cannot be checked with no DNA. The sequence came from a human donor with ulcerative colitis or Crohn's disease, or a healthy co-twin of an affected twin (not recorded which). CDR3 amino acids: CASVTGYNEQFF.